This T cell receptor beta chain was observed in a study of T cell changes during pregnancy in multiple sclerosis. Sequenced by immunoSEQ multiplex PCR; TCRdb stores in-frame clones only, minus some. The sample includes roughly 68,000 clones, about 90% of them seen just once. Germline-derived CDR1 and CDR2 are MNHEY and SVGAGI. Losses at the gene ends were 6 bases for V and 4 bases for J; bases not matched to a gene: 11. The CDR3 runs 15 residues. This TCR came from a female donor in good health, enrolled as a control in a pregnancy study. The chain combines TRBV6-5 with TRBJ1-2, with 7 positions matching TRBD1. Sample: peripheral blood, taken in the second trimester of pregnancy. The CDR3 spells CASSSHFGQAYGYTF. CDR3 DNA: TGTGCCAGCAGCTCTCACTTCGGACAGGCCTATGGCTACACCTTC.